This is a list of T cell receptor beta chains from one sample in a study of blood T cell repertoires in COVID-19. Data came from immunoSEQ multiplex PCR; TCRdb stores just in-frame clones and leaves some out. The sample holds under 60,000 clones, around three quarters seen once. Sequencing input: peripheral blood. Source of these receptors: a man aged 65-85 years with acute or convalescent COVID-19. Each CDR3 is given with its conserved first and last residue. Each record gives: D gene, J gene, V gene, clone size, CDR3 protein, CDR3 DNA. D genes are given only for firm matches. Rows may omit the clone size; those that give it use once, few, many or a size class.

>-|TRBJ2-7|TRBV6-6|-
CASSPDPPDTQTYEQYF
TGTGCCAGCAGTCCCGATCCCCCGGACACGCAAACCTACGAGCAGTACTTC
>-|TRBJ2-2|TRBV27|-
CASSLSHPRAGELFF
TGTGCCAGCAGTTTATCACATCCCCGTGCCGGGGAGCTGTTTTTT
>TRBD1|TRBJ1-1|TRBV5-1|medium-sized
CASSVGTEGEAFF
TGCGCCAGCAGCGTAGGGACAGAGGGTGAAGCTTTCTTT
>-|TRBJ2-7|TRBV2|-
CASGDILSYEQYF
TGTGCCAGCGGGGACATCCTCTCCTACGAGCAGTACTTC
>TRBD1|TRBJ2-7|TRBV14|-
CASSQDPDRVYEQYF
TGTGCCAGCAGCCAAGACCCGGACAGGGTTTACGAGCAGTACTTC
>TRBD1|TRBJ2-5|TRBV28|-
CASSLSRPRDREEQYF
TGTGCCAGCAGTTTATCCCGACCCCGGGACAGGGAGGAACAGTACTTC
>TRBD2|TRBJ2-2|TRBV24-1|-
CATSGGGTGELFF
TGTGCCACCAGTGGCGGGGGCACCGGGGAGCTGTTTTTT
>-|TRBJ1-3|TRBV12-3/TRBV12-4|once
CASSSPGITIYF
TGTGCCAGCAGTTCACCGGGGATCACCATATATTTT
>TRBD1|TRBJ2-2|TRBV19|-
CASTVAGTGGSGELFF
TGTGCCAGTACCGTTGCCGGGACAGGGGGGTCCGGGGAGCTGTTTTTT
>-|TRBJ2-5|TRBV28|few
CAMGKLGPMARRETQYF
TGTGCCATGGGCAAGCTGGGCCCGATGGCCCGACGGGAGACCCAGTACTTC
>-|TRBJ1-3|TRBV5-1|-
CASSIWEGGNTIYF
TGCGCCAGCAGCATATGGGAGGGAGGAAACACCATATATTTT
>-|TRBJ2-5|TRBV5-1|-
CASSLGRDKETQYF
TGCGCCAGCAGCTTAGGACGGGATAAAGAGACCCAGTACTTC
>-|TRBJ1-4|TRBV5-1|-
CASSLVGATNEKLFF
TGCGCCAGCAGCTTGGTAGGAGCAACTAATGAAAAACTGTTTTTT
>-|TRBJ2-6|TRBV27|once
CASSWQGGGANVLTF
TGTGCCAGCAGTTGGCAGGGGGGTGGGGCCAACGTCCTGACTTTC
>TRBD2|TRBJ2-5|TRBV2|-
CASRSLLGLAGGFQETQYF
TGTGCCAGCAGATCTCTTCTGGGACTAGCGGGGGGTTTCCAAGAGACCCAGTACTTC
>-|TRBJ2-3|TRBV7-9|-
CASSLSDRGTDTQYF
TGTGCCAGCAGCTTGTCAGATAGGGGGACAGATACGCAGTATTTT
>-|TRBJ1-1|TRBV7-6|few
CASSLGQYTEAFF
TGTGCCAGCAGCTTGGGGCAGTACACTGAAGCTTTCTTT
>TRBD2|TRBJ2-7|TRBV6-4|-
CASSDNPLGLARSYEQYF
TGTGCCAGCAGTGATAACCCACTCGGACTAGCGAGAAGCTACGAGCAGTACTTC
>TRBD2|TRBJ2-1|TRBV12-3/TRBV12-4|-
CASRAGPEQFF
TGTGCCAGCAGAGCGGGACCTGAGCAGTTCTTC
>-|TRBJ1-1|TRBV19|-
CASRYSMNTEAFF
TGTGCCAGTAGGTACAGTATGAACACTGAAGCTTTCTTT
>-|TRBJ2-7|TRBV6-5|few
CASSPTYGVREQYF
TGTGCCAGCAGTCCCACTTACGGGGTTCGCGAGCAGTACTTC
>-|TRBJ2-5|TRBV5-6|-
CASSPWGYPKETQYF
TGTGCCAGCAGCCCCTGGGGCTACCCTAAAGAGACCCAGTACTTC
>TRBD2|TRBJ2-3|TRBV10-3|-
CAISESTSGRPDTQYF
TGTGCCATCAGTGAGTCGACTAGCGGGAGACCAGATACGCAGTATTTT
>-|TRBJ2-7|TRBV5-6|-
CASSLGGQRYEQYF
TGTGCCAGCAGCTTGGGAGGACAACGCTACGAGCAGTACTTC
>-|TRBJ2-7|TRBV19|-
CASSTGSYEQYF
TGTGCCAGTAGTACAGGCTCCTACGAGCAGTACTTC
>-|TRBJ1-2|TRBV6-6|-
CASSYENRVPGYTF
TGTGCCAGCAGTTACGAGAACAGGGTCCCCGGCTACACCTTC
>-|TRBJ2-5|TRBV5-1|-
CASTEGERGETQYF
TGCGCCAGCACTGAGGGGGAAAGGGGGGAGACCCAGTACTTC